This TCR beta chain was recovered during a study of lymphopenia after photon versus proton radiotherapy. Comments on this clone: Its antigen is still unknown.

Notes on the study in general: Post-nadir diversity loss with photons came from oligoclonal expansion, particularly CD8+ Temra cells.

Generated by immunoSEQ multiplex PCR, the TCRdb table keeps only in-frame clones and is missing some. The repertoire consists of 68,000 or so clones, with roughly 90% occurring once and the leading ten covering approximately 2.9%. Germline CDR1 and CDR2: SGHRS and YFSETQ. V was trimmed by 0 bases and J by 3 bases, leaving 15 bases between them. The CDR3 has 17 amino acids. The starting material was peripheral blood, obtained from a patient treated with photon-based radiotherapy. V is TRBV5-1 and J is TRBJ2-2, with D perhaps TRBD1 (6 bases). The TCR originated in a woman aged 70 to 79 with pancreatic cancer. CDR3 residues: CASSLARTAEYTGELFF. The CDR3 region has the DNA TGCGCCAGCAGCTTGGCACGGACAGCCGAGTACACCGGGGAGCTGTTTTTT.